This TCR beta chain was identified during a study of cytomegalovirus exposure and HLA in healthy donors. The wider study: Caucasian-associated ancestry cluster membership applied to less than 85% of several hundred genotyped donors. General observations from the study: In vitro work confirmed that a few CMV-associated chains recognize CMV antigens. Cytomegalovirus association was listed for 170 or so TCR beta chains. It was reported that TCR beta sequences correctly inferred the HLA-A and HLA-B alleles for most subjects.

In the case of this clone: Antigen unknown.

This PCR relied on a set of 60 Vbeta primers and 13 Jbeta primers. Measured with immunoSEQ multiplex PCR; TCRdb has only the in-frame clones, and not every one. The data hold about 120,000 clones, with about 70% observed a single time. The germline gives CDR1 LNHDA, CDR2 SQIVND (reference sequence). CDR3 length: 15 residues. Trimming removed 3 bases from V and 0 bases from J, with 11 bases in between. Sequenced material: PBMCs. The receptor's source is a woman aged 30 to 39 in good health and CMV-seronegative. V gene TRBV19 combines with J gene TRBJ1-1; D ambiguous. The CDR3 loop reads CASSMFYSMNTEAFF. The CDR3 DNA reads as TGTGCCAGTAGTATGTTTTACAGTATGAACACTGAAGCTTTCTTT.